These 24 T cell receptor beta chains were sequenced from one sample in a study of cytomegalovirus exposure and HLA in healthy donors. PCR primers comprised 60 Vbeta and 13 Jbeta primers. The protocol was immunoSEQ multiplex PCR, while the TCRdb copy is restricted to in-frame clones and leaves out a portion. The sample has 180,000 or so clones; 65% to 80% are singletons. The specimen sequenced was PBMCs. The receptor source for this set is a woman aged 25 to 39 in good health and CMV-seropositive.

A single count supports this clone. This CDR3 reads CSVSPSSTDTQYF. The CDR3 nucleotides read TGCAGCGTGAGTCCATCTAGCACAGATACGCAGTATTTT. V is TRBV29-1 and J is TRBJ2-3; the D is unclear. V dropped 6 bases and J dropped 0 bases, with 10 bases sitting between them. Germline values: CDR1 SQVTM, CDR2 ANQGSEA. The CDR3 contains 13 residues.

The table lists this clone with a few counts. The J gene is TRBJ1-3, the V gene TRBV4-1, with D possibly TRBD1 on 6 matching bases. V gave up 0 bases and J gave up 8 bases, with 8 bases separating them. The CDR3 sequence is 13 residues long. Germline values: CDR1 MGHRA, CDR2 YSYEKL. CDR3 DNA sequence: TGCGCCAGCAGCCAAGACCCAGGGGACACCATATATTTT. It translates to CASSQDPGDTIYF.

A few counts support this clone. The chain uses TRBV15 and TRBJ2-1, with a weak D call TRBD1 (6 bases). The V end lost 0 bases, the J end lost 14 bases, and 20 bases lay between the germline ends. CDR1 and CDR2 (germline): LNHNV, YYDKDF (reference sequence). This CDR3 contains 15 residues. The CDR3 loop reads CATSRDPQLGAGEFF. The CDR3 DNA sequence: TGTGCCACCAGCAGAGATCCCCAGTTGGGGGCTGGGGAGTTCTTC.

The CDR3 spells CASKGKNEKLFF. The CDR3, as DNA: TGTGCCAGTAAGGGGAAAAATGAAAAACTGTTTTTT. The gene calls are TRBV19 and TRBJ1-4; tentative D call: TRBD1 (5 bases). V was trimmed by 7 bases and J by 5 bases, leaving 8 bases between them. This CDR3 comprises 12 residues. Germline CDR1 is LNHDA and CDR2 is SQIVND (reference sequence).

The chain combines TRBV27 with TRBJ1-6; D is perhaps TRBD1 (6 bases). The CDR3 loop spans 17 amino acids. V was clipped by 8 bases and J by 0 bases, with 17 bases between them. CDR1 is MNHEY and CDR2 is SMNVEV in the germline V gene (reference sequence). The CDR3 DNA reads TGTGCCAGCGGATTACGGGGGGCGAGCTCCTATAATTCACCCCTCCACTTT. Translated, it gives CASGLRGASSYNSPLHF.

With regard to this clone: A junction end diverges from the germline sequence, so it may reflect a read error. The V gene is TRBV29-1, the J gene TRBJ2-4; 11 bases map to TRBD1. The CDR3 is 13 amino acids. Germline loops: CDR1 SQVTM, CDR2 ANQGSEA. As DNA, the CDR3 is TGCAGCGCTCGGACAGGGGGCCAAAACAGTCAGTACTTC. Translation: CSARTGGQNSQYF.

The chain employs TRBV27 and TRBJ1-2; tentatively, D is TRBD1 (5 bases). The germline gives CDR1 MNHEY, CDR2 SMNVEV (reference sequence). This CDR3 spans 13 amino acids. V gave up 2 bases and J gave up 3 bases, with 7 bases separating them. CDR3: CASSLQGDYGYTF. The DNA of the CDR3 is TGTGCCAGCAGTTTACAGGGTGACTATGGCTACACCTTC.

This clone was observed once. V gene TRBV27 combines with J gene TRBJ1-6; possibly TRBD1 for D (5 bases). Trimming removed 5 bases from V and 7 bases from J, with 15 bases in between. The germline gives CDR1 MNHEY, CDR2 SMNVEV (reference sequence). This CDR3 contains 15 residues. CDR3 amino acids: CASSPRAEGNSPLHF. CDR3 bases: TGTGCCAGCAGTCCAAGGGCGGAGGGGAATTCACCCCTCCACTTT.

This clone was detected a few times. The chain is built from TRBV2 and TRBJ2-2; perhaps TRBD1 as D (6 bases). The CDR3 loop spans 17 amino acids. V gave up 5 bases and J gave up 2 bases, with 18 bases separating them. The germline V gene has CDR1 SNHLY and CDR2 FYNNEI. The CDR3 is CASSTNPGTPNTGELFF. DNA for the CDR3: TGTGCCAGCAGTACGAACCCCGGGACACCCAACACCGGGGAGCTGTTTTTT.

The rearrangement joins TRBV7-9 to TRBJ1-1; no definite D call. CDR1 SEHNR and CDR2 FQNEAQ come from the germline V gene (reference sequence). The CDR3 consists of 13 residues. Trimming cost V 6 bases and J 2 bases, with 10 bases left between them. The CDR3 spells CASRSAVNTEAFF. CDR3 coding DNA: TGTGCCAGCAGGTCGGCGGTTAACACTGAAGCTTTCTTT.

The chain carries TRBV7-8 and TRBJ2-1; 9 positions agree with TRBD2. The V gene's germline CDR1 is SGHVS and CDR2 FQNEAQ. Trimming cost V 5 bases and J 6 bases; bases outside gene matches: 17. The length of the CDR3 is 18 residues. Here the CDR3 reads CASSLDHPLAGRTNEQFF. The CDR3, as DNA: TGTGCCAGCAGCCTAGATCACCCTCTAGCGGGGAGAACCAATGAGCAGTTCTTC.

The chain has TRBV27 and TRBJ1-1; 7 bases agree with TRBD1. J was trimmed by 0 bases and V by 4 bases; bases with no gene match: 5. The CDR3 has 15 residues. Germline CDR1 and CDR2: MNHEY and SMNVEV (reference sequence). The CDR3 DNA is TGTGCCAGCAGTTCGAACAGGGGCCTGAACACTGAAGCTTTCTTT. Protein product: CASSSNRGLNTEAFF.

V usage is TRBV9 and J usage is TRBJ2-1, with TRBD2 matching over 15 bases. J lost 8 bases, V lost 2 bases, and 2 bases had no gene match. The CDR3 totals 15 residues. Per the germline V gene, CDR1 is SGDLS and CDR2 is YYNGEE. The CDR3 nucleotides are TGTGCCAGCAGCGTCGGACTAGCGGGGGGGTATGAGCAGTTCTTC. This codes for CASSVGLAGGYEQFF.

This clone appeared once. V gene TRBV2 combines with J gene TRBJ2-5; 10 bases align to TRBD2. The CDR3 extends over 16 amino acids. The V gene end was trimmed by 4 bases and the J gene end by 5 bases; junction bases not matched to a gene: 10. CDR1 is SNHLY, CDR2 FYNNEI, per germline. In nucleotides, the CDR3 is TGTGCCAGCAGTGTGGGGGCTAGCGGGGGAATCGAGACCCAGTACTTC. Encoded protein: CASSVGASGGIETQYF.

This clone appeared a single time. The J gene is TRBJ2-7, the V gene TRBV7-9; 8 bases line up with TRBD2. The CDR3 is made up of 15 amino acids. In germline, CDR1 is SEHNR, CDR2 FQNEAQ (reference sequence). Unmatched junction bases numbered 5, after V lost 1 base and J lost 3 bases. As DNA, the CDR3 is TGTGCCAGCAGCTTAGGCGGGACTAGTTTCTACGAGCAGTACTTC. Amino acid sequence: CASSLGGTSFYEQYF.

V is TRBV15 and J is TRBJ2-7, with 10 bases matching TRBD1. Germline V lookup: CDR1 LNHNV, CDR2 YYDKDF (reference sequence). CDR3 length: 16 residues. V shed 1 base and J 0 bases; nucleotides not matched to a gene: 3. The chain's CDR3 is CATSRGGTGASYEQYF. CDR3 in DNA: TGTGCCACCAGCAGAGGTGGGACAGGGGCCTCCTACGAGCAGTACTTC.

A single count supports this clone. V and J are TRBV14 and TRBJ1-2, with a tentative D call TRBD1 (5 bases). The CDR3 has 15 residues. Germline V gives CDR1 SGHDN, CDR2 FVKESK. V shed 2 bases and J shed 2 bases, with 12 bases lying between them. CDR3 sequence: CASSQTGTWNYGYTF. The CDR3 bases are TGTGCCAGCAGCCAAACGGGGACTTGGAACTATGGCTACACCTTC.

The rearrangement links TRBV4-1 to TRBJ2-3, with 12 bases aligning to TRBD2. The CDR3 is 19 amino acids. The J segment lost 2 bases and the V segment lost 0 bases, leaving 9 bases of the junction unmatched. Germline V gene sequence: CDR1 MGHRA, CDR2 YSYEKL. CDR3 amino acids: CASSQDFVRTSGNTDTQYF. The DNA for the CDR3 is TGCGCCAGCAGCCAAGATTTTGTTCGGACTAGCGGGAACACAGATACGCAGTATTTT.

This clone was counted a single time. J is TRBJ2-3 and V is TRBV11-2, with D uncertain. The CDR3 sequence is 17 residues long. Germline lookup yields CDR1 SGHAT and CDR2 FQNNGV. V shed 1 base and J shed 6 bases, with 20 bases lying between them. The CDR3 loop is CASSLGGYYTIPDTQYF. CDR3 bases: TGTGCCAGCAGCTTAGGCGGCTACTATACCATCCCGGATACGCAGTATTTT.

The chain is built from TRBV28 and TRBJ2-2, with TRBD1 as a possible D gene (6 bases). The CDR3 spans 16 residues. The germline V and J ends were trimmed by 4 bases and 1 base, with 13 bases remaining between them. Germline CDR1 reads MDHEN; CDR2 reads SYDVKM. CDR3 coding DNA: TGTGCCAGCAGTTCTCCCGCGACAGGGAACACCGGGGAGCTGTTTTTT. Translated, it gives CASSSPATGNTGELFF.

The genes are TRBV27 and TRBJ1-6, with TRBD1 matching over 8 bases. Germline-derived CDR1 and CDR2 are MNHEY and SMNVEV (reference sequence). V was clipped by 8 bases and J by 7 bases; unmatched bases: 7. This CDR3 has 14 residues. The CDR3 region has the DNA TGTGCCAGCGGGACAGGCTGGGGGAATTCACCCCTCCACTTT. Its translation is CASGTGWGNSPLHF.

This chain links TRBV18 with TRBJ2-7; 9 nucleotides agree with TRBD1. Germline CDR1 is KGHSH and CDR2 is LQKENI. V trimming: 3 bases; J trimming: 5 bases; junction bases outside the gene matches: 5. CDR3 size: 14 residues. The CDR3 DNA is TGTGCCAGCTCACCCCTGGACAGGGGCCACGAGCAGTACTTC. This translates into CASSPLDRGHEQYF.

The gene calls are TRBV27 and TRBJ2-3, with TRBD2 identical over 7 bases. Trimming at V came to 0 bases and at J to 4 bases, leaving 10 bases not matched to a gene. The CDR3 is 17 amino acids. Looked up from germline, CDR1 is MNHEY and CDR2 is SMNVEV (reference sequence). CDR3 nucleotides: TGTGCCAGCAGTTTATCTTACGGGGGGTCTTCTCCAGATACGCAGTATTTT. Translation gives CASSLSYGGSSPDTQYF.

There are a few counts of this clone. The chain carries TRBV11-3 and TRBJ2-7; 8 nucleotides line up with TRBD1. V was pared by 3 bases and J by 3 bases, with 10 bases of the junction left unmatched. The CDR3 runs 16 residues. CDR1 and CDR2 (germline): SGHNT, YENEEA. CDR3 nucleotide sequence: TGTGCCAGCAGCTTGGTGATGACAGGGGATCACTACGAGCAGTACTTC. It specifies CASSLVMTGDHYEQYF.